A single sample is the source of the 14 T cell receptor beta chains below, sequenced in a study of blood T cells in healthy people across ages. With a J-beta primer mix and a sample-barcoded 5' primer, a second PCR ran about 6 to 11 cycles. TCRdb ran MiXCR on the 5' RACE reads and lists one entry per CDR3 protein. The repertoire includes a few hundred thousand distinct CDR3 sequences, approximately 47% of them detected once, and 45% to 55% sits in the top ten. Input material: blood. These receptor sequences come from a man between 60 and 75 years old in good health.

The chain links TRBV11-2 to TRBJ2-5; possible D gene TRBD2, 6 bases. Trimming removed 5 bases at V and 1 base at J, with 11 bases between. The CDR3 runs to 14 residues. Germline V CDR1 and CDR2: SGHAT, FQNNGV. The CDR3 region is CASSKGLAQETQYF. For the CDR3, the DNA is TGTGCCAGCAGCAAGGGACTGGCCCAAGAGACCCAGTACTTC.

This clonotype was counted a few times. With a much larger clone just one base away, this may be a read error. The rearrangement uses TRBV29-1 and TRBJ1-2, with D perhaps TRBD1 (6 bases). The ends were cut back, 8 bases at V and 7 bases at J, with 20 bases in the middle. Germline CDR1 SQVTM, CDR2 ANQGSEA. The CDR3 contains 13 residues. The DNA for the CDR3 is TGCAGCACCGCCCCGGGACAACGTACTGGCTACACCTTC. Protein: CSTAPGQRTGYTF.

This clonotype came up a few times. The chain recombines TRBV29-1 with TRBJ2-7, with D tentatively TRBD2 (6 bases). The CDR3 extends over 11 amino acids. Germline lookup yields CDR1 SQVTM and CDR2 ANQGSEA. V was pared by 3 bases and J by 5 bases, with 8 bases between. The CDR3 DNA is TGCAGCGTTGATCGGGGGAACGAGCAGTACTTC. It yields the protein CSVDRGNEQYF.

V is TRBV7-2 and J is TRBJ1-6; 8 bases are a match to TRBD1. This CDR3 is 16 amino acids long. The germline gives CDR1 SGHTA, CDR2 FQGNSA. After removal of 4 bases from V and 9 bases from J, the junction contained 11 bases not matched to a gene. Here the CDR3 reads CASSSIGQGGSSPLHF. DNA for the CDR3: TGTGCCAGCAGCTCGATCGGACAGGGAGGTAGTTCACCCCTCCACTTT.

CDR3 sequence: CSVVGTRASDTQYF. CDR3 bases: TGCAGCGTTGTGGGGACCAGGGCAAGCGATACGCAGTATTTT. The rearrangement links TRBV29-1 to TRBJ2-3; D could derive from TRBD1 or TRBD2 (5 bases each). This CDR3 contains 14 residues. Germline lookup yields CDR1 SQVTM and CDR2 ANQGSEA. With 4 bases removed from V and 6 bases from J, the gap between germline ends came to 17 bases.

In regard to this clonotype: This may be a read error: a much more frequent sequence differs by one nucleotide. The chain has TRBV25-1 and TRBJ1-2; D might be TRBD1 (6 bases). Germline V gene lookup returns CDR1 MGHDK and CDR2 SYGVNS. Trimming cost V 8 bases and J 8 bases, with 12 bases left between them. This CDR3 spans 11 amino acids. CDR3 amino acids: CASGGGGGYTF. CDR3 in DNA: TGTGCCAGCGGTGGGGGGGGCGGCTACACCTTC.

The J gene is TRBJ2-1, the V gene TRBV4-3; a weak D match, TRBD2 (6 bases). V lost 5 bases and J 6 bases, leaving 17 bases between the germline ends. Germline CDR1 LGHNA, CDR2 YSLEER. CDR3 size: 15 residues. Here the CDR3 DNA reads TGCGCCAGCAGCTTCCACGGAGGGACTCCCAATGAGCAGTTCTTC. Protein product: CASSFHGGTPNEQFF.

This sequence joins TRBV10-3 and TRBJ2-1, with TRBD2 matching over 7 bases. Germline values: CDR1 ENHRY, CDR2 SYGVKD. CDR3 length: 13 amino acids. With V trimmed by 3 bases and J by 9 bases, 5 bases remained unmatched. The CDR3 loop is CAISEGTNSEQFF. The CDR3 nucleotides are TGTGCCATCAGTGAAGGGACTAACAGTGAGCAGTTCTTC.

This chain joins TRBV29-1 and TRBJ2-5; the match to TRBD2 covers 13 bases. This CDR3 is 16 amino acids long. J lost 11 bases, V lost 3 bases, and 15 bases had no gene match. Germline CDR1 SQVTM, CDR2 ANQGSEA. CDR3 loop: CSVEGTSGINYNEQYF. The CDR3 coding sequence is TGCAGCGTTGAGGGGACTAGCGGGATTAACTACAATGAGCAGTACTTC.

A few counts support this clonotype. This chain joins TRBV5-1 and TRBJ2-7; no clear D gene. Trimming left V 5 bases short and J 1 base short, with 10 bases between. Per the germline V gene, CDR1 is SGHRS and CDR2 is YFSETQ. This CDR3 is 13 amino acids long. The CDR3 spells CASRDVKSYEQYF. CDR3 DNA: TGCGCCAGCAGGGACGTCAAGTCCTACGAGCAGTACTTC.

A remark on this clonotype: A much larger clone differs by one base, so this may be a read error. The CDR3 is CSAVLLSETQYF. The DNA for the CDR3 is TGCAGTGCTGTGCTTCTTTCTGAGACCCAGTACTTC. This rearrangement joins TRBV20-1 to TRBJ2-7; D unresolved. The DNA matches TRBJ2-5 better at its end, which makes the J call doubtful. From germline, CDR1 is DFQATT and CDR2 SNEGSKA (reference sequence). The CDR3 contains 12 residues.

The genes are TRBV5-5 and TRBJ2-2, with D perhaps matching TRBD2 (5 bases). V lost 2 bases and J 7 bases, leaving 15 bases between the germline ends. This CDR3 comprises 15 residues. Germline V gene lookup returns CDR1 SGHKS and CDR2 YYEKEE (reference sequence). The CDR3 loop is CASSFASRGNGELFF. CDR3 nucleotides: TGTGCCAGCAGCTTCGCGAGTCGAGGGAACGGGGAGCTGTTTTTT.

The J gene is TRBJ1-2, the V gene TRBV29-1, with 7 bases fitting TRBD1. This CDR3 comprises 13 residues. Germline CDR1 and CDR2: SQVTM and ANQGSEA. With 4 bases clipped from V and 7 bases from J, the junction kept 9 bases outside the gene matches. The CDR3 DNA reads TGCAGCGTTGCGGGAGGGGGCATTGGTGGCTACACCTTC. Encoded protein: CSVAGGGIGGYTF.

The chain employs TRBV29-1 and TRBJ2-1; D may correspond to TRBD1 or TRBD2 (5 bases each). The V end lost 7 bases, the J end lost 4 bases, and 14 bases lay between the germline ends. This CDR3 is 13 amino acids long. From germline, CDR1 is SQVTM and CDR2 ANQGSEA. DNA of the CDR3: TGCAGCGCGAACCGGGACGGATACAATGAGCAGTTCTTC. This codes for CSANRDGYNEQFF.